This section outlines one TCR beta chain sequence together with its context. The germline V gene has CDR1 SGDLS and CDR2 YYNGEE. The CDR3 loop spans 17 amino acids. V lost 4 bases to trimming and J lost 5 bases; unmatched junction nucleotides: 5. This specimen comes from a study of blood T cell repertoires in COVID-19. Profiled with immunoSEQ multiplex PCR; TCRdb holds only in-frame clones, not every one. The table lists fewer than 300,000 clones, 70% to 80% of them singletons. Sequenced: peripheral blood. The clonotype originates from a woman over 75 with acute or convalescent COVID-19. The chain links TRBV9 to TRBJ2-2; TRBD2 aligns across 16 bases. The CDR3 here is CASSPPGLAGGTGELFF. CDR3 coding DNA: TGTGCCAGCAGCCCACCGGGACTAGCGGGAGGGACCGGGGAGCTGTTTTTT.